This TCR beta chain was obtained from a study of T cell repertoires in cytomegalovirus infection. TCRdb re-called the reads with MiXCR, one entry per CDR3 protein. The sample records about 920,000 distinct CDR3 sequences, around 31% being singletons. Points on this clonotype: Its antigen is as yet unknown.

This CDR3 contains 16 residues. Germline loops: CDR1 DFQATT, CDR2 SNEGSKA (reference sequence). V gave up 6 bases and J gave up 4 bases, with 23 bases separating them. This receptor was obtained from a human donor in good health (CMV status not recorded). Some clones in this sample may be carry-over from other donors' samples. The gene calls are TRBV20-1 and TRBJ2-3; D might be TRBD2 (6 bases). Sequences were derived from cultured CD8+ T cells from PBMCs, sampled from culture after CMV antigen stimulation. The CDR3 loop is CSAEDVEGTSSDTQYF. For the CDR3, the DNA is TGCAGTGCCGAAGACGTCGAGGGGACTTCATCAGATACGCAGTATTTT.